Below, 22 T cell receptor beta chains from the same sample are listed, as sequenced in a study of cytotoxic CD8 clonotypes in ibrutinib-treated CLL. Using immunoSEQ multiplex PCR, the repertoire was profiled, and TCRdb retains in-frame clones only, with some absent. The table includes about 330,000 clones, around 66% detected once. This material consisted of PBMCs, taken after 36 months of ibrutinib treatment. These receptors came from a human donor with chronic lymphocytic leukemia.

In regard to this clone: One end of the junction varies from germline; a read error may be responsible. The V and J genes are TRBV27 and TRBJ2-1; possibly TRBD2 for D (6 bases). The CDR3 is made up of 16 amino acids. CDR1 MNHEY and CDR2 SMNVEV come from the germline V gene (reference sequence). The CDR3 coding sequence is TGTGCCAGCAGTATATCCGGGACTCAATCCTACAATGAGCAGTTCTTC. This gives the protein CASSISGTQSYNEQFF.

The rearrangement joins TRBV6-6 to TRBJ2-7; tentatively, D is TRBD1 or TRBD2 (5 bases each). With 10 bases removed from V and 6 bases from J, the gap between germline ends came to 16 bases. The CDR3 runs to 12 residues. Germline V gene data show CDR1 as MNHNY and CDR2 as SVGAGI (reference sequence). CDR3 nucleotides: TGTGCCACCTGGGACCGACTTGGCGAGCAGTACTTC. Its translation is CATWDRLGEQYF.

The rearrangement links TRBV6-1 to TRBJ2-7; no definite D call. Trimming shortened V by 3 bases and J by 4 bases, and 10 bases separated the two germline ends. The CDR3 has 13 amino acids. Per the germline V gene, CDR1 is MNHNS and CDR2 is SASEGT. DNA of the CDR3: TGTGCCAGCAGTGATCTTCTATGGTACGAGCAGTACTTC. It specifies CASSDLLWYEQYF.

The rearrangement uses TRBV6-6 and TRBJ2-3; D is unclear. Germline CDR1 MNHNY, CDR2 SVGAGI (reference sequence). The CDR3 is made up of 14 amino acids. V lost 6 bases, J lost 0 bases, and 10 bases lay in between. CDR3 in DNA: TGTGCCAGCAGATCGATAACTAGCACAGATACGCAGTATTTT. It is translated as CASRSITSTDTQYF.

CDR3 sequence (DNA): TGTGCCAGCAGTAGGGACGGACGTCTTTCCCAGCCCCAGCATTTT. Translation gives CASSRDGRLSQPQHF. The chain carries TRBV28 and TRBJ1-5, with D maybe TRBD1 (5 bases). The CDR3 contains 15 residues. From germline, CDR1 is MDHEN and CDR2 SYDVKM. V was cut by 5 bases and J by 7 bases, with 18 bases left in between.

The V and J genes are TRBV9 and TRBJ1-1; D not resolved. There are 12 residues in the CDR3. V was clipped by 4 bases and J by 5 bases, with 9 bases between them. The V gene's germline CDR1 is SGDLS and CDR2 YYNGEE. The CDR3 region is CASSPWETEAFF. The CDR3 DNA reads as TGTGCCAGCAGCCCGTGGGAGACTGAAGCTTTCTTT. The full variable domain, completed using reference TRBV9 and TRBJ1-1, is DSGVTQTPKHLITATGQRVTLRCSPRSGDLSVYWYQQSLDQGLQFLIQYYNGEERAKGNILERFSAQQFPDLHSELNLSSLELGDSALYFCASSPWETEAFFGQGTRLTVV.

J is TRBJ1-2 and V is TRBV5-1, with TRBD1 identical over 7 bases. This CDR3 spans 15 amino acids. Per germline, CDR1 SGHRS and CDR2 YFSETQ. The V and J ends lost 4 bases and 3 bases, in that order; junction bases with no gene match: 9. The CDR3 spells CASSPRAQGDYGYTF. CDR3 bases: TGCGCCAGCAGCCCGAGGGCGCAGGGGGACTATGGCTACACCTTC. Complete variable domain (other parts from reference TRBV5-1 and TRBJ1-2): KAGVTQTPRYLIKTRGQQVTLSCSPISGHRSVSWYQQTPGQGLQFLFEYFSETQRNKGNFPGRFSGRQFSNSRSEMNVSTLELGDSALYLCASSPRAQGDYGYTFGSGTRLTVV.

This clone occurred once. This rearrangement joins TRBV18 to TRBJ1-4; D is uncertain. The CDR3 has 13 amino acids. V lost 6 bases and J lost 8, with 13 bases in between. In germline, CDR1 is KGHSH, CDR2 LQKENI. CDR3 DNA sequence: TGTGCCAGCTCCCGCGGGCTTCAGGAAAAACTGTTTTTT. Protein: CASSRGLQEKLFF.

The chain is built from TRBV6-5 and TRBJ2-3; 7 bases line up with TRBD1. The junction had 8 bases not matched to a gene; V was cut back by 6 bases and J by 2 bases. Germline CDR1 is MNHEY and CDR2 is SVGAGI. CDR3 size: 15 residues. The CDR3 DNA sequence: TGTGCCAGCAGCCCAAGGGACAGCTACACAGATACGCAGTATTTT. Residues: CASSPRDSYTDTQYF.

The CDR3 nucleotides are TGTGCCAGCAGATTGTTTGCTAGCGGGGGAACAGATACGCAGTATTTT. Its translation is CASRLFASGGTDTQYF. The V gene is TRBV5-6, the J gene TRBJ2-3; 10 bases agree with TRBD2. CDR1 and CDR2 from the germline V gene are SGHDT and YYEEEE. Trimming cost V 5 bases and J 3 bases; bases outside gene matches: 9. The CDR3 has 16 amino acids.

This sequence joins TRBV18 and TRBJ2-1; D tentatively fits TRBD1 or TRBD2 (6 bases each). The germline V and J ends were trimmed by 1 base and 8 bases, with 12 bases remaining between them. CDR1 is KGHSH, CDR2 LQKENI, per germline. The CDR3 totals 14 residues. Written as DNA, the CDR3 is TGTGCCAGCTCACCACAGCCGGGGGCGTATGAGCAGTTCTTC. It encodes CASSPQPGAYEQFF.

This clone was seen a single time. The DNA for the CDR3 is TGTGCCAGTGCATTTGGGGCCTACGAGCAGTACTTC. The encoded protein is CASAFGAYEQYF. This chain uses TRBV5-6 with TRBJ2-7; the D is unclear. Per the germline V gene, CDR1 is SGHDT and CDR2 is YYEEEE. This CDR3 region has 12 residues. V lost 8 bases, J lost 2 bases, and 11 bases lay in between.

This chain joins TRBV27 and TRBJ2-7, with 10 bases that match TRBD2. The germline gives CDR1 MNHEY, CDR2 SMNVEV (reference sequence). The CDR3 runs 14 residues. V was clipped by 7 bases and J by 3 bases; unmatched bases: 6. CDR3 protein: CASTPTSGLYEQYF. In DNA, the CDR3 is TGTGCCAGCACCCCGACTAGCGGGCTCTACGAGCAGTACTTC.

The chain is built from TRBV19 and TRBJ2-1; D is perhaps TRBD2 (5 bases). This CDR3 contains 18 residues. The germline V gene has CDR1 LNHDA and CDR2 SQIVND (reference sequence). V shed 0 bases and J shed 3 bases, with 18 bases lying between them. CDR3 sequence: CASSIDFSTGVFYNEQFF. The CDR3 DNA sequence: TGTGCCAGTAGTATAGATTTTAGTACCGGGGTTTTCTACAATGAGCAGTTCTTC.

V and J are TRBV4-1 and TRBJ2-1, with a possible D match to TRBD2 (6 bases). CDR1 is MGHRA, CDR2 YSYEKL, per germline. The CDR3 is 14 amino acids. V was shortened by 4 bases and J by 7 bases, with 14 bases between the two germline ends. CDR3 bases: TGCGCCAGCAGCCCGCCGGGACTGAAAAATGAGCAGTTCTTC. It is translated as CASSPPGLKNEQFF.

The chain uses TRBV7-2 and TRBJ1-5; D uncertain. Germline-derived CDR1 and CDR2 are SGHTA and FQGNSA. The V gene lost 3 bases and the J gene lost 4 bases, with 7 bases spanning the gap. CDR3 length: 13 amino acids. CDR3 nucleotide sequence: TGTGCCAGCAGCTTTTCGGAGAATCAGCCCCAGCATTTT. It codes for CASSFSENQPQHF.

CDR3 amino acids: CSVKLWLAGGRHLNEQFF. CDR3 DNA: TGCAGCGTTAAATTGTGGCTAGCGGGGGGTCGCCACTTAAATGAGCAGTTCTTC. The V and J genes are TRBV29-1 and TRBJ2-1; 11 bases map to TRBD2. V dropped 5 bases and J dropped 7; count of bases not matched to a gene: 19. This CDR3 region has 18 residues. Germline lookup yields CDR1 SQVTM and CDR2 ANQGSEA.

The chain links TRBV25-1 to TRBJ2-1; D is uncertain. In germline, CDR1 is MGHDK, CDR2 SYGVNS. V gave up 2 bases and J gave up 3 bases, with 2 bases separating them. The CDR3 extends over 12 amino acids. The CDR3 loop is CASSERYNEQFF. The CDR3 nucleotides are TGTGCCAGCAGTGAACGCTACAATGAGCAGTTCTTC.

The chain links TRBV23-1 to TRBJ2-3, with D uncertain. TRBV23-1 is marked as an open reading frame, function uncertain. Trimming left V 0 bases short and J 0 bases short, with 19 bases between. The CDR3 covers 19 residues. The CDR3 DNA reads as TGCGCCAGCAGTCAATCCGCGGTGATGGCAGCAGCTAGCACAGATACGCAGTATTTT. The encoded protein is CASSQSAVMAAASTDTQYF.

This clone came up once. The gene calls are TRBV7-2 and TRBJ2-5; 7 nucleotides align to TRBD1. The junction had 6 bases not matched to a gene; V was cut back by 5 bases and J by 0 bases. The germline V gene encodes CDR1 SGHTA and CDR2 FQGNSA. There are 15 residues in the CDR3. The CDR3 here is CASSHRGPHQETQYF. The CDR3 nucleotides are TGTGCCAGCAGCCACAGGGGTCCCCACCAAGAGACCCAGTACTTC.

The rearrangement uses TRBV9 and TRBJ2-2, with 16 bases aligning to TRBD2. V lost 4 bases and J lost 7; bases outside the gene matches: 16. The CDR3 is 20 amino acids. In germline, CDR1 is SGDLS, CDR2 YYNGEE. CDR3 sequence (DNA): TGTGCCAGCAGCCACTACGGGACTAGCGGGAGGGCCGGCTTGGGCGGGGAGCTGTTTTTT. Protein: CASSHYGTSGRAGLGGELFF.

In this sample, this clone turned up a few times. The DNA of the CDR3 is TGCGCCAGCAGCCAAGATTCCTATGGCAATCAGCCCCAGCATTTT. Protein: CASSQDSYGNQPQHF. The rearrangement links TRBV4-1 to TRBJ1-5, with D unresolved. This CDR3 is built from 15 residues. V shed 0 bases and J shed 2 bases, with 8 bases lying between them. Germline values: CDR1 MGHRA, CDR2 YSYEKL.